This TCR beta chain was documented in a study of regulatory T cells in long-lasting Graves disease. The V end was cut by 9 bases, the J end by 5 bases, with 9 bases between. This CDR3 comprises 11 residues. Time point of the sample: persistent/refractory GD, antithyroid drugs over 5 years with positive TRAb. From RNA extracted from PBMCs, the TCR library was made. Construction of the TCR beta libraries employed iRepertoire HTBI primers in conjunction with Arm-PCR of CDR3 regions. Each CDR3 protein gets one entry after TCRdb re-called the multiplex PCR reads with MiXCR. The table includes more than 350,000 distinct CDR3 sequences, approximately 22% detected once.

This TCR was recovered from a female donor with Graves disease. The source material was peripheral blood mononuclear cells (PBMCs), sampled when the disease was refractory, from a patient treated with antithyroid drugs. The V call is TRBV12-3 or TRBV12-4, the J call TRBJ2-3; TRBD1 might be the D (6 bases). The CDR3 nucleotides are TGTGCCAGTGAACAGGGAGATACGCAGTATTTT. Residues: CASEQGDTQYF.